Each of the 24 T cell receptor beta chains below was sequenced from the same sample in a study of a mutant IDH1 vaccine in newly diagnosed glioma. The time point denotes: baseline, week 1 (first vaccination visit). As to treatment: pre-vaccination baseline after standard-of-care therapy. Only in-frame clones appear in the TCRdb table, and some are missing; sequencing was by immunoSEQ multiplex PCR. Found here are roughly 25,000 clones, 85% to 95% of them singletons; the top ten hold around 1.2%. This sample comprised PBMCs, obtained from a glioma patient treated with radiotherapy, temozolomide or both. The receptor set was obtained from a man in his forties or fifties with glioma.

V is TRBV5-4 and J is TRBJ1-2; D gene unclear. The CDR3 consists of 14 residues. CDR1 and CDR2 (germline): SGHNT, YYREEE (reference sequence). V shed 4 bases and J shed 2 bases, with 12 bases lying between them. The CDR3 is CASSPGKVNYGYTF. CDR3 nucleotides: TGTGCCAGCAGCCCTGGAAAAGTAAACTATGGCTACACCTTC.

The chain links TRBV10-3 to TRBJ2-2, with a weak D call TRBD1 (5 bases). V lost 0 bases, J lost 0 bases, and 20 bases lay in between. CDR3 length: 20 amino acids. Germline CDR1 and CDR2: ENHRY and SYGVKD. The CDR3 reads CAISESEVLRTSSNTGELFF. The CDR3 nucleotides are TGTGCCATCAGTGAGTCAGAGGTTTTGCGGACATCCTCGAACACCGGGGAGCTGTTTTTT.

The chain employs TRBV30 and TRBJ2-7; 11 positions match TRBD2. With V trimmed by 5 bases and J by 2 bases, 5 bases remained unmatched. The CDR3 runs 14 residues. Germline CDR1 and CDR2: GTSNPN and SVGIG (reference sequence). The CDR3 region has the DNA TGTGCCTGGGGGGTAGCGGGGGGGCCCTACGAGCAGTACTTC. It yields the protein CAWGVAGGPYEQYF.

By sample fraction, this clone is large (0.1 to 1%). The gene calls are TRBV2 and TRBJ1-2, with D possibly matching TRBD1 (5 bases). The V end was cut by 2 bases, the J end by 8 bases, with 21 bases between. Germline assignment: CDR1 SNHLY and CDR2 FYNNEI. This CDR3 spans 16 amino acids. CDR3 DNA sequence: TGTGCCAGCAGTGAATATTCGGGACGCCTAAAAGAAGGCTACACCTTC. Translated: CASSEYSGRLKEGYTF.

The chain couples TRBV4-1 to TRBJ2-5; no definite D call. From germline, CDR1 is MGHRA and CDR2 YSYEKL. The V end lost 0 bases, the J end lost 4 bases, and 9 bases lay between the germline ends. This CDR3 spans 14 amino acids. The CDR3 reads CASSQEQLSETQYF. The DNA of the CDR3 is TGCGCCAGCAGCCAAGAACAGTTGTCAGAGACCCAGTACTTC.

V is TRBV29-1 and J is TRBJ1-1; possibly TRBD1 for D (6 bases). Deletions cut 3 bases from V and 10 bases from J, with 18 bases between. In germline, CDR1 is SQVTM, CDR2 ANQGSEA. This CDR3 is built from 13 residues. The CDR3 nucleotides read TGCAGCGTTGAGATAGCTTGGGGCAGGGGAGCTTTCTTT. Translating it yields CSVEIAWGRGAFF.

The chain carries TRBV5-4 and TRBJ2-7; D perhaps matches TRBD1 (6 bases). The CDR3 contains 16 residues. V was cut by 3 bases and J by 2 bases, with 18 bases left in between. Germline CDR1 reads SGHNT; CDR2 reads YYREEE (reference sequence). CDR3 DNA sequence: TGTGCCAGCAGCTCTGGGGGCACAGGGCGAACCTACGAGCAGTACTTC. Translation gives CASSSGGTGRTYEQYF.

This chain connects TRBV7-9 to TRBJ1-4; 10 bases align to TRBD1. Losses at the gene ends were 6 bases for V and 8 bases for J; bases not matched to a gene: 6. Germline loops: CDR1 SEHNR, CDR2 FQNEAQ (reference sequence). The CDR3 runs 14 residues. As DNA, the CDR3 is TGTGCCAGCAGAGGGACAGGGGTTCTCGAAAAACTGTTTTTT. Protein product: CASRGTGVLEKLFF.

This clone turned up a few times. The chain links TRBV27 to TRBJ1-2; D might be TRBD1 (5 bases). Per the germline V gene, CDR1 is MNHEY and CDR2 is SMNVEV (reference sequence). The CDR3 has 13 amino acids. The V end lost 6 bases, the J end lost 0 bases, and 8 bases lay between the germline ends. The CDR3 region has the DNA TGTGCCAGCAGCACGACAGCTAACTATGGCTACACCTTC. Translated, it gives CASSTTANYGYTF.

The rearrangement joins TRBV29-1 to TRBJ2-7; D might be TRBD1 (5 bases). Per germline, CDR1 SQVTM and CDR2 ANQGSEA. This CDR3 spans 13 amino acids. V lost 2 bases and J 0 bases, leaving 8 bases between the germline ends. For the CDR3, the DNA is TGCAGCGTTGAAATCACAGGCTCCTACGAGCAGTACTTC. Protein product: CSVEITGSYEQYF.

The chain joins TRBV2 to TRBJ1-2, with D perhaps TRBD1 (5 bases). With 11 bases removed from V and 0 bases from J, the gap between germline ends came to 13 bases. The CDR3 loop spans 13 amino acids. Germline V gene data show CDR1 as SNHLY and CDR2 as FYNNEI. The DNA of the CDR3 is TGTGCCGTACGACAGACAACTAACTATGGCTACACCTTC. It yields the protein CAVRQTTNYGYTF.

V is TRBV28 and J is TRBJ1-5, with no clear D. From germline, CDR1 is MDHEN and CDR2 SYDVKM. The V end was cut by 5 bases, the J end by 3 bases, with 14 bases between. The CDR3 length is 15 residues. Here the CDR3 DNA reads TGTGCCAGCAGTCCCCGCCTCATAGCCAATCAGCCCCAGCATTTT. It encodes CASSPRLIANQPQHF.

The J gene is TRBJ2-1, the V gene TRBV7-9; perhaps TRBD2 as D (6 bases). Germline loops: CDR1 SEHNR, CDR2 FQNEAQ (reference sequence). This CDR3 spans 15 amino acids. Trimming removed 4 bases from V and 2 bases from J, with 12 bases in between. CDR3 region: CASSYSGPTYNEQFF. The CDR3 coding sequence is TGTGCCAGCAGCTATAGCGGACCAACCTACAATGAGCAGTTCTTC.

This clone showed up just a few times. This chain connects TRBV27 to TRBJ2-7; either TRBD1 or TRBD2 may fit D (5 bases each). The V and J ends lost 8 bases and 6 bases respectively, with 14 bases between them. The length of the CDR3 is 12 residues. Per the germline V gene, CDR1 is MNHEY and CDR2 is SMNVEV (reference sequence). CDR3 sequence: CASGDGSVEQYF. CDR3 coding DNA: TGTGCCAGCGGGGACGGAAGCGTCGAGCAGTACTTC.

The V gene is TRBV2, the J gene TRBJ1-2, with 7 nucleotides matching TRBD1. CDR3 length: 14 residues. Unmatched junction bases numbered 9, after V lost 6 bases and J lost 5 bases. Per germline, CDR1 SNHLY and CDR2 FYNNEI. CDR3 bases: TGTGCCAGCAGAGGCGACAGGGCGGGATATGGCTACACCTTC. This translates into CASRGDRAGYGYTF. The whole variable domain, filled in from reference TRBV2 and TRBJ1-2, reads EPEVTQTPSHQVTQMGQEVILRCVPISNHLYFYWYRQILGQKVEFLVSFYNNEISEKSEIFDDQFSVERPDGSNFTLKIRSTKLEDSAMYFCASRGDRAGYGYTFGSGTRLTVV.

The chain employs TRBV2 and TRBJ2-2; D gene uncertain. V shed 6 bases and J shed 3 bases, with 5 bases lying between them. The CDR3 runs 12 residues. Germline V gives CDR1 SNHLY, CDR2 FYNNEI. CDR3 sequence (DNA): TGTGCCAGCAGGGGATACACCGGGGAGCTGTTTTTT. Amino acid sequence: CASRGYTGELFF.

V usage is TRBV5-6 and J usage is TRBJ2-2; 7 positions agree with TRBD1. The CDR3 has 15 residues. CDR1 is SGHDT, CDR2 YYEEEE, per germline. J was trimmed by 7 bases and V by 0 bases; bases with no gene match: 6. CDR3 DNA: TGTGCCAGCAGCTTGGGAACAGGGGCTATCGGGGAGCTGTTTTTT. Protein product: CASSLGTGAIGELFF.

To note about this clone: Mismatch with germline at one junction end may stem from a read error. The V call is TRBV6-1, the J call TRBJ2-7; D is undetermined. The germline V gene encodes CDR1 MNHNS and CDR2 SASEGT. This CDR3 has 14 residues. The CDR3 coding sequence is TGTGCCAGCAGTTCTGAAAGCTACTCCCACGAGCAGTACTTC. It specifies CASSSESYSHEQYF.

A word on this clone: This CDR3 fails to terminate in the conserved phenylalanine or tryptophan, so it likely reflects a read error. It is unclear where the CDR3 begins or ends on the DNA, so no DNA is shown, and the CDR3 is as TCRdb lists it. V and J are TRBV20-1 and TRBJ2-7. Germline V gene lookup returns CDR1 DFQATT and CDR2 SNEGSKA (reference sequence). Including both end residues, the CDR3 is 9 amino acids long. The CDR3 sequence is CSARGGAGS.

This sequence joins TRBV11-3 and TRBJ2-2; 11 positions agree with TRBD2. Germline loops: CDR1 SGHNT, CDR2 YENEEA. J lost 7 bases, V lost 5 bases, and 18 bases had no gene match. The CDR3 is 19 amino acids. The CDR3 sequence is CASSPRDSGLAVVGGELFF. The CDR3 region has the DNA TGTGCCAGCAGCCCGAGAGATTCGGGACTAGCGGTCGTAGGCGGGGAGCTGTTTTTT.

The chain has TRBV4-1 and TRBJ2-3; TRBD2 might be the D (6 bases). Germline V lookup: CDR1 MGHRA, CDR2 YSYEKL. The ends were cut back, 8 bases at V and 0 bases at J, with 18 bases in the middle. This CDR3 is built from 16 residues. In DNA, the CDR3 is TGCGCCAGCCGCCCCCGGACTACCCTAAGCACAGATACGCAGTATTTT. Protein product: CASRPRTTLSTDTQYF.

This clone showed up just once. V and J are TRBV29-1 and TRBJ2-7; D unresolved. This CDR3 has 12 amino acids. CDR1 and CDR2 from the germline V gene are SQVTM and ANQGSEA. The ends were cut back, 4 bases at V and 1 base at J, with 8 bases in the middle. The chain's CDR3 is CSVVAESYEQYF. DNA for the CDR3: TGCAGCGTTGTCGCGGAGTCCTACGAGCAGTACTTC.

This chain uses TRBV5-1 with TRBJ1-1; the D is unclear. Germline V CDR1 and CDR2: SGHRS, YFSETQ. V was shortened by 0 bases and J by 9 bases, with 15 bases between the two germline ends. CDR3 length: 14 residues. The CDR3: CASSLDGGLKKAFF. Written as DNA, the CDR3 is TGCGCCAGCAGCTTGGACGGTGGGCTTAAGAAAGCTTTCTTT.

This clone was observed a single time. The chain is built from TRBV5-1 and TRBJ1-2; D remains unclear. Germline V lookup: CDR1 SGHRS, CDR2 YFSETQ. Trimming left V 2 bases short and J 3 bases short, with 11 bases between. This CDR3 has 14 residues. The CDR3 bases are TGCGCCAGCAGCTTCTCGGACGGGGACTATGGCTACACCTTC. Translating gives CASSFSDGDYGYTF.